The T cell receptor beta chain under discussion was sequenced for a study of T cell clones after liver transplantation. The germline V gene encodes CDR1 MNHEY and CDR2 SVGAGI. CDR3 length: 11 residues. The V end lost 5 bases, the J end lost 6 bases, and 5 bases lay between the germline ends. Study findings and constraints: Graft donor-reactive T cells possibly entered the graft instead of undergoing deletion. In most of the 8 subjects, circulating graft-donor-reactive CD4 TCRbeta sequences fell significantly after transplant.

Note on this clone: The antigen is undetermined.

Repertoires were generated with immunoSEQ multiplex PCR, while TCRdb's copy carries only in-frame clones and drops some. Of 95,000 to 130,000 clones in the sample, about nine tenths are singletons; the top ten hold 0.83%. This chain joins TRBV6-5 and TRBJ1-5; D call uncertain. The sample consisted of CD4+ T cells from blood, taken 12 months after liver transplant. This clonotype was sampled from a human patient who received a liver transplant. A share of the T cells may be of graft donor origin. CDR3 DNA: TGTGCCAGCAGTCAGGCTCAGCCCCAGCATTTT. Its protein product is CASSQAQPQHF.